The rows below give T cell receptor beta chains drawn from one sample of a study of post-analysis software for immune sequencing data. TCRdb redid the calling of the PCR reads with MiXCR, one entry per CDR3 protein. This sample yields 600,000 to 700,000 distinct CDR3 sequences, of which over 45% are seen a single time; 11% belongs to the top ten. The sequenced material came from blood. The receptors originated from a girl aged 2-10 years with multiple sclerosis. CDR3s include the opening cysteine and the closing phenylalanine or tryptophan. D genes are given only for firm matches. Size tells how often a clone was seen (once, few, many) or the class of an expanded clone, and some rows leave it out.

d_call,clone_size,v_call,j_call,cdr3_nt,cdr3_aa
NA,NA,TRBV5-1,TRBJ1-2,TGCGCCAGCAGCTTGGGACAGGTAATCCACTATGGCTACACCTTC,CASSLGQVIHYGYTF
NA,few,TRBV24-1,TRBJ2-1,TGTGCCACCAGTGATAGGCGGCGGGGAACTTACAATGAGCAGTTCTTC,CATSDRRRGTYNEQFF
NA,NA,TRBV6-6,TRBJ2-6,TGTGCCAGCCGCCTGGGGGATTCCTCTGGGGCCAACGTCCTGACTTTC,CASRLGDSSGANVLTF
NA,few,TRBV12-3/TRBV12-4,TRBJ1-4,TGTGCCAGCAGTTTGACTAATGAAAAACTGTTTTTT,CASSLTNEKLFF
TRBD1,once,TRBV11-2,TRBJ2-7,TGTGCCAGCAGCTCAATCCGGGACAGGGCTCCCAACGAGCAGTACTTC,CASSSIRDRAPNEQYF
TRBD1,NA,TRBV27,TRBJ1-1,TGTGCCAGCAGTTGGACAGGGGAAACTGAAGCTTTCTTT,CASSWTGETEAFF
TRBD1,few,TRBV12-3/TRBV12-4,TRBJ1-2,TGTGCCAGCAGTCCGGGACAGGGGAGGGACTATGGCTACACCTTC,CASSPGQGRDYGYTF
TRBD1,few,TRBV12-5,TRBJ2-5,TGTGCTAGTGGTTTGGTTCCCGCCGCCGGGACAGAACAAGAGACCCAGTACTTC,CASGLVPAAGTEQETQYF
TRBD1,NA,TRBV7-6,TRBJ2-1,TGTGCCAGCAGCTTAGATAGGGGGCGAGAGTTCTACAATGAGCAGTTCTTC,CASSLDRGREFYNEQFF
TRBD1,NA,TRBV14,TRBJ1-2,TGTGCCAGCAGTCAATCAGGGGGCAACTATGGCTACACCTTC,CASSQSGGNYGYTF
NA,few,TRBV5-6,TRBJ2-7,TGTGCCAGCAGCTTGGGGGGGTTTAGGGAAGCCTACGAGCAGTACTTC,CASSLGGFREAYEQYF
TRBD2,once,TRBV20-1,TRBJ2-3,TGCAGTGCTAGAAGGCGCGGGAGGGCCTTGGATACGCAGTATTTT,CSARRRGRALDTQYF
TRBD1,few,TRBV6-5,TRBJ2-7,TGTGCCAGCAGTTACGGGAGACAGGGACCTTACGAGCAGTACTTC,CASSYGRQGPYEQYF
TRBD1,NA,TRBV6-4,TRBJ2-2,TGTGCCAGCACCATGCCGGGACAGGGATTTACCGGGGAGCTGTTTTTT,CASTMPGQGFTGELFF
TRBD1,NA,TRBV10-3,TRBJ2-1,TGTGCCTCGGGAACAGGGGATTGGTCCTACAATGAGCAGTTCTTC,CASGTGDWSYNEQFF
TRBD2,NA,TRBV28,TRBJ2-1,TGTGCCAGCAGTTCGCCGGAAACTAGCGGGAGGGGTGTGGGGAATGAGCAGTTCTTC,CASSSPETSGRGVGNEQFF
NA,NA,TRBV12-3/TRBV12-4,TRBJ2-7,TGTGCCAGCAGTCCCCTCGCCGCCCCTCTGCCCTACGAGCAGTACTTC,CASSPLAAPLPYEQYF
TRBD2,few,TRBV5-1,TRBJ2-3,TGCGCCTGCAGCAAAGGGACTAGCGGTAGCACAGATACGCAGTATTTT,CACSKGTSGSTDTQYF
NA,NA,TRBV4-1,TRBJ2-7,TGCGCCAGCAGCCAAGTGGAACCTCTCGGCGAGCAGTACTTC,CASSQVEPLGEQYF
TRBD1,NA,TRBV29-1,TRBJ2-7,TGCAGCGGTTCGACAGGGCGCGACGAGCAGTACTTC,CSGSTGRDEQYF
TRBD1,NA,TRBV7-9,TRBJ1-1,TGTGCCAGCAGCCCGACGACAGGGCGGCCTGAAGCTTTCTTT,CASSPTTGRPEAFF
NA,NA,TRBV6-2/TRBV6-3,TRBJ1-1,TGTGCCAGCAGTTACGAGGCGCACACTGAAGCTTTCTTT,CASSYEAHTEAFF
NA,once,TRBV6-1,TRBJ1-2,TGTGCCAGCATACAGGATTTACCTACCACTGGCTACACCTTC,CASIQDLPTTGYTF
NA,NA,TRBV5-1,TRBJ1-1,TGCGCCAGCAGCTTGTCCGTAGGGGTTACTGAAGCTTTCTTT,CASSLSVGVTEAFF
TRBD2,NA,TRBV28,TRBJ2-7,TGTGCCAGCTTCCCTCGGACTAGCGGGAGTCTCGGCCACGAGCAGTACTTC,CASFPRTSGSLGHEQYF
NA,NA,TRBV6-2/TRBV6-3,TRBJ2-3,TGTGCCAGCAGATCTTCTCGGCGGGGTACGCAGTATTTT,CASRSSRRGTQYF
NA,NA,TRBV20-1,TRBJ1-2,TGCAGTGCTGTTATTCCGGGACTCCCAAACTATGGCTACACCTTC,CSAVIPGLPNYGYTF
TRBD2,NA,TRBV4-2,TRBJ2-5,TGTGCCAGCAGCCAATTCGCAGCGGGAGGGCAAGAGACCCAGTACTTC,CASSQFAAGGQETQYF
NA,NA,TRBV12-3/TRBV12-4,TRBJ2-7,TGTGCCAGCAGTTCCCCGTCGGGGTCTACCTACGAGCAGTACTTC,CASSSPSGSTYEQYF
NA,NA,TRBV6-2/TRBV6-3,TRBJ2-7,TGTGCCAGCAGTTACACTGATCGGACTACCTCTATTTACGAGCAGTACTTC,CASSYTDRTTSIYEQYF
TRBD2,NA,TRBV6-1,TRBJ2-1,TGTGCCATATCCGGGACTAGCGCCAATGAGCAGTTCTTC,CAISGTSANEQFF
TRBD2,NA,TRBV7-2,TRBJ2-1,TGTGCCAGCAGCCCCATGCCGACTAGCGGGTGGGATGAGCAGTTCTTC,CASSPMPTSGWDEQFF
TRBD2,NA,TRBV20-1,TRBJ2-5,TGCAGTGCTAGAGATCTAGCGGAACCCCAAGAGACCCAGTACTTC,CSARDLAEPQETQYF
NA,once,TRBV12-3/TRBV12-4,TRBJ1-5,TGTGCCAGCAGTTCCGGGACCGCCTTGGGGAGCAATCAGCCCCAGCATTTT,CASSSGTALGSNQPQHF
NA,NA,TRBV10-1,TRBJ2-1,TGCGCCAGCAGTGAGTCCGGACTGGTGTCCTACAATGAGCAGTTCTTC,CASSESGLVSYNEQFF
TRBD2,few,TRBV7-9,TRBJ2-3,TGTGCCAGCAGCCCCGGGACTAGGGGAGGCACAGATACGCAGTATTTT,CASSPGTRGGTDTQYF
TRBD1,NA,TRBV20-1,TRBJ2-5,TGCAGTGCTAGAGACCAATGGACAGGGTCACAAGAGACCCAGTACTTC,CSARDQWTGSQETQYF
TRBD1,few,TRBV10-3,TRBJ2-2,TGTGCCATCAACACATACCAGACAGGGGAAAAGCCCGGGGAGCTGTTTTTT,CAINTYQTGEKPGELFF
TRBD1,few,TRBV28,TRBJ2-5,TGTGCCAGCAGTCCAGCACGGGGCAGGGGGCCAGAGACCCAGTACTTC,CASSPARGRGPETQYF
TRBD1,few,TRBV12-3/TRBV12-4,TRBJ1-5,TGTGCCAGCAGTTTCTCAGGGGGCGACCAGCCCCAGCATTTT,CASSFSGGDQPQHF
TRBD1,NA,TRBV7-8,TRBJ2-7,TGTGCCAGCAGGCTCGGGACAGCAAGCTCCTACGAGCAGTACTTC,CASRLGTASSYEQYF
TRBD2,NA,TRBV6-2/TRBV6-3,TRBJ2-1,TGTGCCAGCATCGGGGAGCGGGGGGATTACAATGAGCAGTTCTTC,CASIGERGDYNEQFF
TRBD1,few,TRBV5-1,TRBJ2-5,TGCGCCAGCAGCTGGGACAGGGATCGGGGCGAGACCCAGTACTTC,CASSWDRDRGETQYF
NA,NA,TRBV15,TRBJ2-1,TGTGCCACCAGCAGAGATAATGGGGGAGGCTCCTACAATGAGCAGTTCTTC,CATSRDNGGGSYNEQFF
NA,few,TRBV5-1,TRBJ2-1,TGCGCCAGCAGCCAAAACCGGGCTGAGCAGTTCTTC,CASSQNRAEQFF
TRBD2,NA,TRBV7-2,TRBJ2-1,TGTGCCAGCAGCCAGAGCGGGGGACTCTCCTACAATGAGCAGTTCTTC,CASSQSGGLSYNEQFF
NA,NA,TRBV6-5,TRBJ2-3,TGTGCCAGCACCGGAGACTACACAGATACGCAGTATTTT,CASTGDYTDTQYF
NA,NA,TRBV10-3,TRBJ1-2,TGTGCCACCGGCCGAACTGAGAACTATGGCTACACCTTC,CATGRTENYGYTF
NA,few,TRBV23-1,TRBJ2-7,TGCGCCAGCAGTACTCCACAGGACTACGAGCAGTACTTC,CASSTPQDYEQYF
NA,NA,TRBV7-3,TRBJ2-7,TGTGCCAGCAGCACATATACCTTTGGAGCGGACGAGCAGTACTTC,CASSTYTFGADEQYF
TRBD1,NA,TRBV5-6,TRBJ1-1,TGTGCCGGCAGCCTCACAGGGGGCGCAGGGAACACTGAGGTTTTCTTT,CAGSLTGGAGNTEVFF
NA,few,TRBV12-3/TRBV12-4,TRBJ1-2,TGTGCCAGCAGTTTAAGCACGCCGGGTGGCTACACCTTC,CASSLSTPGGYTF
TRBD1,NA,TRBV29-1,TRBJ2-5,TGCAGCGCGACAGGGCCCCAAGAGACCCAGTACTTC,CSATGPQETQYF
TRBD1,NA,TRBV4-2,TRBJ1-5,TGTGCCAGCAGCCAAGATTATGGGCGGGACAGCGGATATCAGCCCCAGCATTTT,CASSQDYGRDSGYQPQHF
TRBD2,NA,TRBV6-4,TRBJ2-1,TGTGCCAGCAGTGACTCTCTAGCGGGGGAGTGGGATGAGCAGTTCTTC,CASSDSLAGEWDEQFF
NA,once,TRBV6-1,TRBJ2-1,TGTGCCAGCAGTTTTGGGAGGTCAGGGGGAAATGAGCAGTTCTTC,CASSFGRSGGNEQFF
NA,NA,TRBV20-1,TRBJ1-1,TGCAGTGCTAGAGATCACGGCAGGATAGGAGCTGAAGCTTTCTTT,CSARDHGRIGAEAFF